The 2 T cell receptor beta chains reported below all come from one sample, sequenced in a study of cytomegalovirus exposure and HLA in healthy donors. The PCR employed 60 Vbeta primers together with 13 Jbeta primers. TCRdb's table, derived via immunoSEQ multiplex PCR, lists solely in-frame clones and lacks some. Among 90,000 to 120,000 clones, around 78% were seen once, and the ten largest hold 7.8%. Sequences were obtained from PBMCs. These receptors were collected from a man aged 30-40 years in good health and CMV-seronegative.

This sequence joins TRBV2 and TRBJ1-2, with D maybe TRBD1 (6 bases). The CDR3 runs 13 residues. V was shortened by 7 bases and J by 4 bases, with 13 bases between the two germline ends. Germline-derived CDR1 and CDR2 are SNHLY and FYNNEI. For the CDR3, the DNA is TGTGCCAGCATCGAACAGGGCCCCTATGGCTACACCTTC. Translation gives CASIEQGPYGYTF.

The chain has TRBV7-3 and TRBJ2-3, with TRBD2 matching 7 bases. The CDR3 has 13 amino acids. J lost 2 bases, V lost 9 bases, and 5 bases had no gene match. In germline, CDR1 is SGHTA, CDR2 FQGTGA. CDR3 sequence: CASGLVNTDTQYF. As DNA, the CDR3 is TGTGCCAGTGGACTAGTAAACACAGATACGCAGTATTTT.